The present T cell receptor (beta chain) was sequenced within a study of OX40 agonist ivuxolimab in advanced cancers. For the wider study: Ivuxolimab was an agonistic, fully human IgG2 monoclonal antibody directed against OX40 (CD134), a costimulatory receptor. Intravenous ivuxolimab was administered to patients every 2 weeks at six dose levels: 0.01, 0.1, 0.3, 1.5, 3 and 10 mg/kg. Of the 50 or so patients in dose escalation, about 20 had hepatocellular carcinoma, around 15 had melanoma, 9 had renal cell carcinoma and 9 had head and neck cancer. A male proportion of roughly 85% and a mean age of around 60 years, ranging from roughly 20 to 80, were recorded for the dose-escalation cohort. Patients were allowed to have had prior anti-PD-1, anti-PD-L1 or anti-CTLA-4 therapy, and approximately 40% of the dose-escalation patients had been treated with checkpoint inhibitors. Partial responses occurred in three dose-escalation patients, of whom one had hepatocellular carcinoma and two had cutaneous melanoma. The purpose of peripheral TCRbeta sequencing was to test whether ivuxolimab changed TCR sequence diversity and led to clonal T-cell expansion. The monotherapy dose-escalation portion (N of about 50 patients) of the phase I ivuxolimab trial is reported in the paper.

Reading the germline V gene gives CDR1 SGDLS and CDR2 YYNGEE. Spanning cysteine to phenylalanine, the CDR3 consists of 19 amino acids. Only CDR3 DNA remains: 57 bases, in frame from the first base. Broad study findings and their caveats: Clonal expansion of both CD4+ and CD8+ blood T cells was observed from baseline to week 6 at doses 0.1 to 3.0 mg/kg. On average, CD8+ T cells showed more expanded clones than CD4+ T cells after ivuxolimab. The antigen specificity of the clonally expanded peripheral T cells was not determined. Low levels of normalized T-cell clonal expansion were also seen in some patients who did not respond. Partial responders in the 0.1-3.0 mg/kg groups had among the lowest normalized peripheral clonal expansion, especially among CD8+ T cells.

Genomic DNA was isolated from the sorted cells so that the TCRbeta CDR3 region could be sequenced. The immunoSEQ Assay was used to sequence the TCRbeta CDR3 regions. TCRdb retrieved this table from immuneACCESS and kept in-frame rearrangements only. Not all clones are present; in checked studies, unresolved V genes account for under half, and no reason is known for the remainder. In this sample the table shows 90,000 to 120,000 clones, approximately 89% of which occur a single time. The top ten hold around 1.2% of the sample. Patients with autoimmune disease history or receiving systemic immunosuppression were excluded from the trial. Peripheral blood for TCR sequencing was drawn from every dose cohort at baseline, at cycle 4 day 1 and at cycle 7 day 1. The samples were taken from a phase I, first-in-human, multicenter, open-label dose-escalation trial of ivuxolimab. Adults with locally advanced or metastatic melanoma, renal cell carcinoma, hepatocellular carcinoma or head and neck squamous cell carcinoma were enrolled in the trial. Before TCR sequencing, CD4+ T cells and CD8+ T cells from peripheral blood were sorted into separate populations.

As regards this clone: Its antigen has not been determined. No base qualities exist here, and no much larger clone lies one base off it.

The sequence is built from TRBV9 and TRBJ2-5; possibly the D gene is TRBD1, per 5 matching bases. The tail of the sequence fits TRBJ2-7 better, so the J call may be wrong. The origin of this receptor is an adult with an advanced solid tumor such as melanoma, head and neck, liver or kidney cancer. Sample: CD4+ or CD8+ T cells sorted from blood, taken in a trial of the OX40 agonist ivuxolimab. The CDR3 protein is CASSVAWYATGPSSYEQYF. Here is the DNA: TGTGCCAGCAGCGTAGCTTGGTATGCAACAGGTCCGAGCTCCTACGAGCAGTACTTC.